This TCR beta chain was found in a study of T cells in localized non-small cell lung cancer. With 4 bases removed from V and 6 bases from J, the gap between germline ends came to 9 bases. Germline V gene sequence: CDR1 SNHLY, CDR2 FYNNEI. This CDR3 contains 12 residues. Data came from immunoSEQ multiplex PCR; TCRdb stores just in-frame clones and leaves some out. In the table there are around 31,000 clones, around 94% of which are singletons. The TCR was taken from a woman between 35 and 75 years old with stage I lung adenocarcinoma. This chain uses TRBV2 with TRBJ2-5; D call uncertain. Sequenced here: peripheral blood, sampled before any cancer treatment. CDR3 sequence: CASSARWKTQYF. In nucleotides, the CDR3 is TGTGCCAGCAGTGCCCGTTGGAAGACCCAGTACTTC.